Each of the 32 T cell receptor beta chains below was sequenced from the same sample in a study of T cells in Graves' hyperthyroidism and ophthalmopathy. Amplification of TCR beta CDR3 regions was performed using RNA transcripts as template. The HTBI set primed first-round TCR CDR3 RT-PCR. TCRdb re-derived calls from the multiplex PCR reads in MiXCR, one entry per CDR3 protein. This repertoire shows about 350,000 distinct CDR3 sequences, 14% found once; its top ten account for roughly 25%. Sequencing was carried out using blood. The receptors shown here come from a woman aged 25 to 45 with Graves' hyperthyroidism.

This clonotype was found many times. CDR3 amino acids: CAIRGTGELFF. CDR3 nucleotide sequence: TGTGCCATAAGGGGGACCGGGGAGCTGTTTTTT. The rearrangement joins TRBV10-3 to TRBJ2-2; maybe TRBD1 (6 bases). This CDR3 is 11 amino acids long. Trimming removed 9 bases at V and 5 bases at J, with 7 bases between. Germline values: CDR1 ENHRY, CDR2 SYGVKD.

This clonotype was seen many times. The chain couples TRBV7-6 to TRBJ2-7; D is possibly TRBD2 (5 bases). Germline V gene lookup returns CDR1 SGHVS and CDR2 FNYEAQ. The CDR3 length is 12 residues. The V and J ends lost 5 bases and 5 bases respectively, with 10 bases between them. The CDR3: CASSLDGNEQYF. The CDR3 DNA is TGTGCCAGCAGCCTTGACGGGAACGAGCAGTACTTC.

V and J are TRBV20-1 and TRBJ2-1; perhaps TRBD1 as D (5 bases). The germline gives CDR1 DFQATT, CDR2 SNEGSKA (reference sequence). The V gene lost 3 bases and the J gene lost 6 bases, with 15 bases spanning the gap. The CDR3 spans 14 residues. CDR3 region: CSARGGMGLNEQFF. CDR3 DNA sequence: TGCAGTGCTAGGGGTGGGATGGGGCTCAATGAGCAGTTCTTC.

In its sample, this clonotype was seen many times. This chain links TRBV2 with TRBJ1-1, with D unclear. Germline V CDR1 and CDR2: SNHLY, FYNNEI. The V gene lost 2 bases and the J gene lost 7 bases, with 8 bases spanning the gap. The CDR3 covers 12 residues. CDR3 DNA sequence: TGTGCCAGCAGTGAAAACAGACTTGAAGCTTTCTTT. Translation gives CASSENRLEAFF.

The sample holds many counts of this clonotype. The chain combines TRBV5-1 with TRBJ1-6; possible D gene TRBD1, 5 bases. The CDR3 is 14 residues long. V lost 1 base and J lost 9, with 11 bases in between. Germline CDR1 reads SGHRS; CDR2 reads YFSETQ. The CDR3 nucleotides read TGCGCCAGCAGCTTGCCCAGGGAACGTTCACCCCTCCACTTT. Protein sequence: CASSLPRERSPLHF.

Ten or more counts support this clonotype. The chain carries TRBV11-1 and TRBJ2-5; 11 bases map to TRBD2. The germline V gene has CDR1 SGHAT and CDR2 FQDESV (reference sequence). With V trimmed by 6 bases and J by 5 bases, 11 bases remained unmatched. The CDR3 covers 16 residues. The CDR3: CASRHELTSGKETQYF. Here the CDR3 DNA reads TGTGCCAGCAGACATGAATTGACTAGCGGGAAGGAGACCCAGTACTTC.

This clonotype was counted only a few times. The V gene is TRBV28, the J gene TRBJ2-2, with 8 bases fitting TRBD1. This CDR3 comprises 14 residues. The ends lost 8 bases at V and 5 bases at J; junction bases unmatched: 7. The germline V gene has CDR1 MDHEN and CDR2 SYDVKM. CDR3 amino acids: CASRTGTRTGELFF. The CDR3 DNA is TGTGCCAGCCGGACAGGGACGAGGACCGGGGAGCTGTTTTTT.

This clonotype was detected ten times or more. This rearrangement joins TRBV11-2 to TRBJ2-7; the D is unclear. The CDR3 runs 13 residues. The ends were cut back, 4 bases at V and 5 bases at J, with 12 bases in the middle. Germline V gene lookup returns CDR1 SGHAT and CDR2 FQNNGV. CDR3 loop: CASSSGTANEQYF. The CDR3 region has the DNA TGTGCCAGCAGCTCCGGCACGGCAAACGAGCAGTACTTC.

This clonotype appeared many times. J is TRBJ2-1 and V is TRBV28; 8 nucleotides agree with TRBD2. The CDR3 covers 15 residues. In germline, CDR1 is MDHEN, CDR2 SYDVKM. V trimming: 6 bases; J trimming: 7 bases; junction bases outside the gene matches: 11. The CDR3 protein is CASRTGTRGPNEQFF. CDR3 bases: TGTGCCAGCAGAACCGGGACTAGGGGCCCTAATGAGCAGTTCTTC.

There are many counts of this clonotype. In DNA, the CDR3 is TGTGCCAGCAGCTCTAGCGGGAGAGCCTTAGATACGCAGTATTTT. This codes for CASSSSGRALDTQYF. The gene calls are TRBV27 and TRBJ2-3, with TRBD2 identical over 10 bases. Germline assignment: CDR1 MNHEY and CDR2 SMNVEV (reference sequence). J was trimmed by 5 bases and V by 6 bases; bases with no gene match: 8. CDR3 length: 15 amino acids.

This clonotype was observed a few times. This chain links TRBV27 with TRBJ2-5, with D tentatively TRBD1 (5 bases). Germline V gene data show CDR1 as MNHEY and CDR2 as SMNVEV (reference sequence). The germline V and J ends were trimmed by 10 bases and 4 bases, with 22 bases remaining between them. CDR3 length: 15 residues. The CDR3 protein is CATSTVTGVRETQYF. CDR3 sequence (DNA): TGTGCCACCTCGACCGTAACAGGTGTACGAGAGACCCAGTACTTC.

DNA of the CDR3: TGTGCCAGCAGTTACTCGACTGGCCAGACCAGCACAGATACGCAGTATTTT. Translated, it gives CASSYSTGQTSTDTQYF. This chain connects TRBV6-2 or TRBV6-3 to TRBJ2-3, with D uncertain. The CDR3 length is 17 residues. V dropped 0 bases and J dropped 0 bases, with 13 bases sitting between them. Germline assignment: CDR1 MNHEY and CDR2 SVGEGT.

This clonotype came up many times. The V and J genes are TRBV2 and TRBJ2-3; the D call may be TRBD1 or TRBD2 (5 bases each). V was shortened by 7 bases and J by 6 bases, with 11 bases between the two germline ends. The CDR3 extends over 12 amino acids. Germline V gene sequence: CDR1 SNHLY, CDR2 FYNNEI. In DNA, the CDR3 is TGTGCCAGCATCTTGGGGACGGATACGCAGTATTTT. Translated: CASILGTDTQYF.

CDR3 loop: CASSGLAGDRELFF. The CDR3 DNA reads TGTGCCAGCAGTGGACTAGCGGGAGATCGGGAGCTGTTTTTT. This chain links TRBV12-3 or TRBV12-4 with TRBJ2-2, with 13 nucleotides matching TRBD2. CDR3 length: 14 amino acids. V trimming: 5 bases; J trimming: 9 bases; junction bases outside the gene matches: 3.

This clonotype was recorded a few times. This CDR3 reads CASSLARRNEQFF. The DNA for the CDR3 is TGTGCCAGCAGCTTAGCGCGCCGCAATGAGCAGTTCTTC. The chain has TRBV7-3 and TRBJ2-1; D ambiguous. The CDR3 has 13 amino acids. Trimming cost V 2 bases and J 6 bases, with 8 bases left between them. From germline, CDR1 is SGHTA and CDR2 FQGTGA.

This chain connects TRBV20-1 to TRBJ2-1, with D possibly being TRBD1 (6 bases). Deletions cut 7 bases from V and 3 bases from J, with 7 bases between. CDR1 DFQATT and CDR2 SNEGSKA come from the germline V gene (reference sequence). The CDR3 covers 11 residues. This CDR3 is CSGTDYNEQFF. The CDR3 nucleotides are TGCAGTGGGACAGACTACAATGAGCAGTTCTTC.

This chain uses TRBV7-2 with TRBJ1-6; 9 bases map to TRBD1. Germline V gene lookup returns CDR1 SGHTA and CDR2 FQGNSA. The CDR3 is 15 amino acids. V shed 5 bases, J shed 6 bases, and the junction held 5 bases outside the gene matches. CDR3 region: CASSPGQGPNSPLHF. CDR3 DNA sequence: TGTGCCAGCAGCCCTGGACAGGGGCCTAATTCACCCCTCCACTTT.

Only a few counts were recorded for this clonotype. The rearrangement links TRBV7-2 to TRBJ1-6; D uncertain. The CDR3 length is 13 residues. Trimming shortened V by 1 base and J by 8 bases, and 6 bases separated the two germline ends. CDR1 and CDR2 (germline): SGHTA, FQGNSA. CDR3 sequence reads: CASSLEVYSPLHF. The CDR3 DNA reads TGTGCCAGCAGCTTAGAAGTTTATTCACCCCTCCACTTT. The variable domain in full, with the rest retrieved from reference TRBV7-2 and TRBJ1-6, is GAGVSQSPSNKVTEKGKDVELRCDPISGHTALYWYRQSLGQGLEFLIYFQGNSAPDKSGLPSDRFSAERTGGSVSTLTIQRTQQEDSAVYLCASSLEVYSPLHFGNGTRLTVT.

This clonotype was found many times. V gene TRBV11-2 combines with J gene TRBJ2-2; the match to TRBD2 covers 10 bases. Germline V gene lookup returns CDR1 SGHAT and CDR2 FQNNGV. V lost 5 bases, J lost 7 bases, and 7 bases stayed unmatched. This CDR3 has 15 residues. The CDR3, as DNA: TGTGCCAGCAGCCCGGCTAGCGGGAGTGTCGGGGAGCTGTTTTTT. This encodes CASSPASGSVGELFF.

This clonotype was seen repeatedly, ten times or more. The V gene is TRBV5-1, the J gene TRBJ1-4, with D perhaps matching TRBD1 (5 bases). The CDR3 runs 14 residues. Germline-derived CDR1 and CDR2 are SGHRS and YFSETQ. The V end lost 4 bases, the J end lost 8 bases, and 15 bases lay between the germline ends. CDR3 region: CASSPTAGNEKLFF. Written as DNA, the CDR3 is TGCGCCAGCAGCCCCACAGCAGGGAACGAAAAACTGTTTTTT.

This clonotype has a count of ten or more. The gene calls are TRBV20-1 and TRBJ1-2, with D uncertain. V was cut by 5 bases and J by 3 bases, with 7 bases left in between. The CDR3 runs to 11 residues. The germline V gene has CDR1 DFQATT and CDR2 SNEGSKA (reference sequence). CDR3 DNA sequence: TGCAGTGCTCAGGAATACTATGGCTACACCTTC. Translating it yields CSAQEYYGYTF.

This clonotype was recorded many times. This chain uses TRBV7-9 with TRBJ2-5, with unresolved D. The CDR3 totals 12 residues. The germline gives CDR1 SEHNR, CDR2 FQNEAQ (reference sequence). Trimming stripped 6 bases from V and 1 base from J, with 6 bases between. In DNA, the CDR3 is TGTGCCAGCAGGGAGATCCAAGAGACCCAGTACTTC. It specifies CASREIQETQYF.

A remark on this clonotype: Relative to the germline gene, one junction end is altered; a read error may explain this. This chain connects TRBV30 to TRBJ1-5; D ambiguous. CDR1 and CDR2 from the germline V gene are GTSNPN and SVGIG (reference sequence). The CDR3 is 15 amino acids. CDR3: CVWQDGRGGNQPQHF. The CDR3 DNA sequence: TGTGTCTGGCAGGACGGCCGAGGCGGCAATCAGCCCCAGCATTTT.

V and J are TRBV5-1 and TRBJ2-5; D gene unclear. The CDR3 spans 14 residues. The V gene lost 1 base and the J gene lost 1 base, with 8 bases spanning the gap. CDR1 and CDR2 (germline): SGHRS, YFSETQ. Here the CDR3 reads CASSLSQLQETQYF. For the CDR3, the DNA is TGCGCCAGCAGCTTGAGTCAGCTCCAAGAGACCCAGTACTTC.

In this sample, this clonotype turned up once. V is TRBV19 and J is TRBJ2-7; possibly TRBD1 for D (6 bases). The germline V gene encodes CDR1 LNHDA and CDR2 SQIVND (reference sequence). CDR3 length: 14 amino acids. Deletions cut 6 bases from V and 0 bases from J, with 12 bases between. The CDR3 loop is CASSRQATSYEQYF. The CDR3 DNA reads TGTGCCAGTAGCCGACAGGCAACCTCCTACGAGCAGTACTTC.

This clonotype was counted many times. This chain connects TRBV28 to TRBJ2-3; TRBD2 matches 10 bases. This CDR3 has 17 amino acids. V dropped 5 bases and J dropped 0; count of bases not matched to a gene: 8. In germline, CDR1 is MDHEN, CDR2 SYDVKM. CDR3 region: CASSEIVTSGSTDTQYF. As DNA, the CDR3 is TGTGCCAGCAGTGAGATTGTGACTAGCGGGAGCACAGATACGCAGTATTTT.

The chain uses TRBV28 and TRBJ2-6; D unresolved. V lost 10 bases and J 5 bases, leaving 21 bases between the germline ends. The germline V gene has CDR1 MDHEN and CDR2 SYDVKM. This CDR3 is built from 16 residues. The CDR3 reads CATQGDSDTWANVLTF. CDR3 DNA sequence: TGTGCCACGCAAGGTGACTCCGACACCTGGGCCAACGTCCTGACTTTC.

This clonotype was seen more than once but under ten times. The V and J genes are TRBV28 and TRBJ2-7, with 9 bases lining up with TRBD2. This CDR3 spans 17 amino acids. Per the germline V gene, CDR1 is MDHEN and CDR2 is SYDVKM. V shed 5 bases and J 4 bases; nucleotides not matched to a gene: 15. The CDR3 DNA sequence: TGTGCCAGCAGTCCCCAAAAGGTGGGACTAGCTATTTACGAGCAGTACTTC. Translated, it gives CASSPQKVGLAIYEQYF.

This clonotype was observed many times. The chain carries TRBV24-1 and TRBJ2-2; TRBD1 matches at 7 bases. The CDR3 extends over 16 amino acids. In germline, CDR1 is KGHDR, CDR2 SFDVKD. The ends lost 4 bases at V and 2 bases at J; junction bases unmatched: 6. This chain's CDR3 is CATSDATGRNTGELFF. The CDR3 DNA sequence: TGTGCCACCAGTGACGCGACAGGGAGAAACACCGGGGAGCTGTTTTTT.

The chain joins TRBV19 to TRBJ1-5, with 7 bases lining up with TRBD1. The CDR3 sequence is 14 residues long. Germline V gives CDR1 LNHDA, CDR2 SQIVND (reference sequence). V lost 10 bases, J lost 4 bases, and 10 bases stayed unmatched. DNA for the CDR3: TGTGCCACTAAGGTCAGGGGGGCGAATCAGCCCCAGCATTTT. As protein: CATKVRGANQPQHF.

This clonotype was recorded many times. The chain joins TRBV12-3 or TRBV12-4 to TRBJ2-7, with no clear D. The CDR3 loop spans 13 amino acids. V was shortened by 5 bases and J by 7 bases, with 15 bases between the two germline ends. In DNA form, the CDR3 reads TGTGCCAGCAGTCCCATGTCGTCAGGTGAGCAGTACTTC. As protein: CASSPMSSGEQYF.

The sample holds a few counts of this clonotype. The CDR3 DNA reads as TGCAGCGTTGAGCTCCGGGGGCTAGGCTACACCTTC. The encoded protein is CSVELRGLGYTF. V usage is TRBV29-1 and J usage is TRBJ1-2, with a weak D call TRBD1 (6 bases). Germline assignment: CDR1 SQVTM and CDR2 ANQGSEA. The CDR3 spans 12 residues. V was cut by 3 bases and J by 8 bases, with 13 bases left in between.